A selection of T cell receptor beta chains follows, all from one sample in a study of technical replicates of blood from a handful of donors. The table came from immunoSEQ multiplex PCR; TCRdb's copy has only in-frame clones and leaves some out. The sample records tens of thousands of clones, 95% to 98% being singletons. The sequenced sample was T cells isolated from PBMCs. Receptors originate from a human donor in good health. CDR3s include the opening cysteine and the closing phenylalanine or tryptophan. The order of the fields is V gene, clone size, J gene, D gene, CDR3 DNA, CDR3 protein. D genes are given only for firm matches. The size entry is marked missing in some rows and otherwise reads once, few, many or a size class.

v_call: TRBV7-9
clone_size: once
j_call: TRBJ1-1
d_call: NA
cdr3_nt: TGTGCCAGCCAGGTTCTGAACACTGAAGCTTTCTTT
cdr3_aa: CASQVLNTEAFF

v_call: TRBV2
clone_size: once
j_call: TRBJ2-7
d_call: TRBD2
cdr3_nt: TGTGCCAGCGTCCCACGCAGATCCAGACTAGCTGCCTACGAGCAGTACTTC
cdr3_aa: CASVPRRSRLAAYEQYF

v_call: TRBV5-4
clone_size: NA
j_call: TRBJ1-2
d_call: TRBD1
cdr3_nt: TGTGCCAGCAGCTCAAATCAGGGGGACTATGGCTACACCTTC
cdr3_aa: CASSSNQGDYGYTF

v_call: TRBV5-4
clone_size: NA
j_call: TRBJ2-1
d_call: TRBD2
cdr3_nt: TGTGCCAGCAGCGGACTAGCGGGAATCGAGGGTGAGCAGTTCTTC
cdr3_aa: CASSGLAGIEGEQFF

v_call: TRBV28
clone_size: NA
j_call: TRBJ2-1
d_call: TRBD1
cdr3_nt: TGTGCCAGCAGTTCTCCGGGACAGGGCAACAATGAGCAGTTCTTC
cdr3_aa: CASSSPGQGNNEQFF

v_call: TRBV11-2
clone_size: NA
j_call: TRBJ2-2
d_call: TRBD2
cdr3_nt: TGTGCCAGCAGCCCCCTGGGGGGGTCGAACACCGGGGAGCTGTTTTTT
cdr3_aa: CASSPLGGSNTGELFF

v_call: TRBV5-1
clone_size: NA
j_call: TRBJ2-7
d_call: NA
cdr3_nt: TGCGCCAGCAGCTCCACGGGATCTTCGAGAGGCTACGAGCAGTACTTC
cdr3_aa: CASSSTGSSRGYEQYF

v_call: TRBV28
clone_size: NA
j_call: TRBJ2-7
d_call: NA
cdr3_nt: TGTGCCAGCACCCTCTCGCCGGGATACGAGCAGTACTTC
cdr3_aa: CASTLSPGYEQYF

v_call: TRBV28
clone_size: NA
j_call: TRBJ2-1
d_call: TRBD2
cdr3_nt: TGTGCCAGCAGTCAGAATGAGCGGGAGTGGGTCAATGAGCAGTTCTTC
cdr3_aa: CASSQNEREWVNEQFF

v_call: TRBV7-9
clone_size: once
j_call: TRBJ1-1
d_call: NA
cdr3_nt: TGTGCCAGCCAAGGGGACACTGAAGCTTTCTTT
cdr3_aa: CASQGDTEAFF

v_call: TRBV30
clone_size: NA
j_call: TRBJ1-2
d_call: NA
cdr3_nt: TGTGCCTGGAGGATCAGGTCACAGGATGGCTACACCTTC
cdr3_aa: CAWRIRSQDGYTF

v_call: TRBV11-2
clone_size: NA
j_call: TRBJ1-2
d_call: TRBD1
cdr3_nt: TGTGCCAGCAGCTCAATCCGGGACAGGGGTTATGGCTACACCTTC
cdr3_aa: CASSSIRDRGYGYTF

v_call: TRBV27
clone_size: NA
j_call: TRBJ2-7
d_call: TRBD1
cdr3_nt: TGTGCCAGCCCGGACAGGTACTCCTCCTACGAGCAGTACTTC
cdr3_aa: CASPDRYSSYEQYF

v_call: TRBV10-1
clone_size: NA
j_call: TRBJ2-3
d_call: TRBD1
cdr3_nt: TGCGCCAGCGAGGGGACAGGGTGGAACACAGATACGCAGTATTTT
cdr3_aa: CASEGTGWNTDTQYF

v_call: TRBV27
clone_size: NA
j_call: TRBJ2-7
d_call: TRBD2
cdr3_nt: TGTGCCAGCAGTTTATCCCCCCTAGCGGGAGTTAACGAGCAGTACTTC
cdr3_aa: CASSLSPLAGVNEQYF

v_call: TRBV16
clone_size: NA
j_call: TRBJ2-1
d_call: NA
cdr3_nt: TGTGCCAGCACGACACCAGGGGAGGGGGAGCAGTTCTTC
cdr3_aa: CASTTPGEGEQFF

v_call: TRBV10-3
clone_size: NA
j_call: TRBJ1-2
d_call: NA
cdr3_nt: TGTGCCATCAGTGAGTCATCGGGGATAGAAGGAGGCTACACCTTC
cdr3_aa: CAISESSGIEGGYTF

v_call: TRBV6-1
clone_size: NA
j_call: TRBJ2-7
d_call: TRBD2
cdr3_nt: TGTGCCAGCACGGCTAGCGGCTCCTACGAGCAGTACTTC
cdr3_aa: CASTASGSYEQYF

v_call: TRBV27
clone_size: NA
j_call: TRBJ1-2
d_call: TRBD1
cdr3_nt: TGTGCCAGCAGTTCTGACAGGGGTAGGGGCGGCTACACCTTC
cdr3_aa: CASSSDRGRGGYTF

v_call: TRBV5-6
clone_size: NA
j_call: TRBJ2-1
d_call: TRBD2
cdr3_nt: TGTGCCAGCAGCTCCACTAGCGGAGGCAATGAGCAGTTCTTC
cdr3_aa: CASSSTSGGNEQFF

v_call: TRBV25-1
clone_size: NA
j_call: TRBJ2-7
d_call: TRBD2
cdr3_nt: TGTGCCAGCAGTGAATACGTCGGGGAGGGGAGCGAGCAGTACTTC
cdr3_aa: CASSEYVGEGSEQYF

v_call: TRBV27
clone_size: NA
j_call: TRBJ2-6
d_call: NA
cdr3_nt: TGTGCCAGCACCCGAGTCCTATCTGGGGCCAACGTCCTGACTTTC
cdr3_aa: CASTRVLSGANVLTF

v_call: TRBV7-9
clone_size: NA
j_call: TRBJ2-2
d_call: NA
cdr3_nt: TGTGCCAGCAGCTTTGGACTAACTGCTGGGATCGGGGAGCTGTTTTTT
cdr3_aa: CASSFGLTAGIGELFF

v_call: TRBV27
clone_size: NA
j_call: TRBJ2-7
d_call: NA
cdr3_nt: TGTGCCAGCAGCCCGATGCAGGGTGGCTACGAGCAGTACTTC
cdr3_aa: CASSPMQGGYEQYF

v_call: TRBV7-8
clone_size: NA
j_call: TRBJ2-5
d_call: NA
cdr3_nt: TGTGCCAGCAGCTCTGCGGACCTAGGGGAAGAGACCCAGTACTTC
cdr3_aa: CASSSADLGEETQYF

v_call: TRBV27
clone_size: NA
j_call: TRBJ2-3
d_call: NA
cdr3_nt: TGTGCCAGCAGTTTCAAAGATACGCAGTATTTT
cdr3_aa: CASSFKDTQYF

v_call: TRBV6-1
clone_size: NA
j_call: TRBJ1-5
d_call: NA
cdr3_nt: TGTGCCAGCAGTGAAGAGGCAGGAAACAATCAGCCCCAGCATTTT
cdr3_aa: CASSEEAGNNQPQHF

v_call: TRBV19
clone_size: NA
j_call: TRBJ1-5
d_call: TRBD1
cdr3_nt: TGTGCCAGAGGACAGGGGCTCTATAGCAATCAGCCCCAGCATTTT
cdr3_aa: CARGQGLYSNQPQHF

v_call: TRBV7-2
clone_size: NA
j_call: TRBJ1-3
d_call: NA
cdr3_nt: TGTGCCAGCAGCACAAGCGGGGTAACTGGAAACACCATATATTTT
cdr3_aa: CASSTSGVTGNTIYF

v_call: TRBV7-9
clone_size: NA
j_call: TRBJ2-4
d_call: NA
cdr3_nt: TGTGCCAGCAGCCACCCCTCGGACAGGGAGGGAAACATTCAGTACTTC
cdr3_aa: CASSHPSDREGNIQYF

v_call: TRBV28
clone_size: NA
j_call: TRBJ2-7
d_call: TRBD1
cdr3_nt: TGTGCCAGCAGCCGGGACAGGGGGGGCCACGAGCAGTACTTC
cdr3_aa: CASSRDRGGHEQYF

v_call: TRBV7-9
clone_size: NA
j_call: TRBJ2-7
d_call: NA
cdr3_nt: TGTGCCAGCAGCTATATCGGACAGTCTACCTACGAGCAGTACTTC
cdr3_aa: CASSYIGQSTYEQYF

v_call: TRBV5-1
clone_size: NA
j_call: TRBJ1-2
d_call: NA
cdr3_nt: TGCGCCAGCAGCTTGGTCGGTCGGGATGGCTACACCTTC
cdr3_aa: CASSLVGRDGYTF

v_call: TRBV14
clone_size: NA
j_call: TRBJ2-5
d_call: NA
cdr3_nt: TGTGCCAGCAGCTTCGGGGGTCAAGAGACCCAGTACTTC
cdr3_aa: CASSFGGQETQYF

v_call: TRBV29-1
clone_size: NA
j_call: TRBJ1-1
d_call: NA
cdr3_nt: TGCAGCGTTGTAAGCGTCACTGAAGCTTTCTTT
cdr3_aa: CSVVSVTEAFF

v_call: TRBV30
clone_size: once
j_call: TRBJ1-1
d_call: NA
cdr3_nt: TGTGCCTGGAGTCTCGGGCAGGGCGGCACTGAAGCTTTCTTT
cdr3_aa: CAWSLGQGGTEAFF

v_call: TRBV9
clone_size: NA
j_call: TRBJ1-1
d_call: NA
cdr3_nt: TGTGCCAGCAGCCCCCATATGGAGGGGATCACTGAAGCTTTCTTT
cdr3_aa: CASSPHMEGITEAFF

v_call: TRBV6-1
clone_size: NA
j_call: TRBJ2-5
d_call: NA
cdr3_nt: TGTGCCAGCATCACAGGGATCCAAGAGACCCAGTACTTC
cdr3_aa: CASITGIQETQYF

v_call: TRBV14
clone_size: NA
j_call: TRBJ1-4
d_call: NA
cdr3_nt: TGTGCCAGCAGGAACAGCGGCAGTAGTGAAAAACTGTTTTTT
cdr3_aa: CASRNSGSSEKLFF

v_call: TRBV7-9
clone_size: once
j_call: TRBJ1-2
d_call: NA
cdr3_nt: TGTGCCAGCAGCTTCAGGATTAACTATGGCTACACCTTC
cdr3_aa: CASSFRINYGYTF

v_call: TRBV15
clone_size: once
j_call: TRBJ2-4
d_call: NA
cdr3_nt: TGTGCCACCAGCAGAGACGAGAATCCCAAAAACATTCAGTACTTC
cdr3_aa: CATSRDENPKNIQYF

v_call: TRBV6-6
clone_size: once
j_call: TRBJ2-5
d_call: TRBD1
cdr3_nt: TGTGCCACCGGGACAGGGGGCATATCGGGCCAAGAGACCCAGTACTTC
cdr3_aa: CATGTGGISGQETQYF

v_call: TRBV5-1
clone_size: once
j_call: TRBJ2-5
d_call: TRBD2
cdr3_nt: TGCGCCAGCAGCTGGACTAGCGGGGGGGCCGGTACGGAGACCCAGTACTTC
cdr3_aa: CASSWTSGGAGTETQYF

v_call: TRBV5-1
clone_size: NA
j_call: TRBJ2-1
d_call: TRBD1
cdr3_nt: TGCGCCAGCAGCTTTCCAGGGGGCTCCTACAATGAGCAGTTCTTC
cdr3_aa: CASSFPGGSYNEQFF

v_call: TRBV27
clone_size: NA
j_call: TRBJ2-7
d_call: NA
cdr3_nt: TGTGCCAGCAGTATTCACCCGCGAGGGTGGTACGAGCAGTACTTC
cdr3_aa: CASSIHPRGWYEQYF

v_call: TRBV5-1
clone_size: once
j_call: TRBJ2-7
d_call: TRBD1
cdr3_nt: TGCGCCAGCAGCCCAACCTTGAGGACAGGGGGAACCTACGAGCAGTACTTC
cdr3_aa: CASSPTLRTGGTYEQYF

v_call: TRBV6-5
clone_size: NA
j_call: TRBJ2-1
d_call: TRBD2
cdr3_nt: TGTGCCAGCAGGCTAGCGGGAAGCTACAATGAGCAGTTCTTC
cdr3_aa: CASRLAGSYNEQFF

v_call: TRBV27
clone_size: NA
j_call: TRBJ2-3
d_call: TRBD2
cdr3_nt: TGTGCCAGCAGTTTAAAAATACTAGCGGGAGCAAACACAGATACGCAGTATTTT
cdr3_aa: CASSLKILAGANTDTQYF

v_call: TRBV5-1
clone_size: NA
j_call: TRBJ2-3
d_call: TRBD2
cdr3_nt: TGCGCCAGCAGCTTTTTACTAGCGGGAGGCACAGATACGCAGTATTTT
cdr3_aa: CASSFLLAGGTDTQYF

v_call: TRBV30
clone_size: NA
j_call: TRBJ1-2
d_call: NA
cdr3_nt: TGTGCCTGGAGTATAAGTCGGGGTCTGGGCTACACCTTC
cdr3_aa: CAWSISRGLGYTF